Below, 7 T cell receptor beta chains from the same sample are listed, as sequenced in a study of blood T cell repertoires in COVID-19 (TCRdb year 2020). The method behind the library was the immunoSEQ multiplex PCR assay. Entries here come from immuneACCESS through TCRdb and include only in-frame sequences with V and J called. Some clones fail to appear in such tables; in the studies checked, an unresolved V gene covers under half of the shortfall, and the cause of the remainder is unknown. The sample records about 100,000 clones, 86% of which are singletons. The ten largest account for approximately 1.8% of the sample. Sequences were obtained from peripheral blood. The receptors come from a man older than 75 with acute or convalescent COVID-19.

The rearrangement joins TRBV5-5 to TRBJ1-2; TRBD1 aligns across 8 bases. Germline trimming cut 0 bases from V and 3 bases from J; bases unmatched to any gene: 10. This CDR3 has 17 residues. The germline V gene has CDR1 SGHKS and CDR2 YYEKEE (reference sequence). CDR3 residues: CASSLELQGARYYGYTF. DNA for the CDR3: TGTGCCAGCAGCTTGGAGTTGCAGGGGGCGCGTTACTATGGCTACACCTTC.

This clone came up a few times. V gene TRBV6-1 combines with J gene TRBJ2-1, with 10 positions matching TRBD1. J lost 7 bases, V lost 4 bases, and 10 bases had no gene match. There are 16 residues in the CDR3. Per germline, CDR1 MNHNS and CDR2 SASEGT. The CDR3 protein is CASSARQGASVNEQFF. The CDR3 DNA follows: TGTGCCAGCAGTGCCCGACAGGGGGCTAGCGTAAATGAGCAGTTCTTC.

The chain has TRBV19 and TRBJ1-2, with D possibly matching TRBD1 (5 bases). The V end was cut by 3 bases, the J end by 2 bases, with 10 bases between. The CDR3 has 14 residues. Germline CDR1 LNHDA, CDR2 SQIVND (reference sequence). The CDR3 loop is CASSIRWTNYGYTF. The CDR3 DNA reads as TGTGCCAGTAGTATCCGGTGGACAAACTATGGCTACACCTTC.

Concerning this clone: Relative to the germline gene, one junction end is altered; a read error may explain this. This chain uses TRBV29-1 with TRBJ2-5, with 7 bases aligning to TRBD1. Germline V gene sequence: CDR1 SQVTM, CDR2 ANQGSEA. CDR3 length: 14 residues. CDR3: CSAETRTGPETQYF. The CDR3, as DNA: TGCAGCGCTGAAACTAGGACAGGACCAGAGACCCAGTACTTC.

This chain links TRBV7-3 with TRBJ1-2; 10 positions agree with TRBD1. Trimming at V came to 5 bases and at J to 8 bases, leaving 8 bases not matched to a gene. The germline V gene encodes CDR1 SGHTA and CDR2 FQGTGA. This CDR3 is built from 14 residues. The CDR3 nucleotides read TGTGCCAGCAGCCCCGGACAGGGGGTGGGCGGCTACACCTTC. As protein: CASSPGQGVGGYTF. Based on the CDR3 plus reference TRBV7-3 and TRBJ1-2, the full variable domain is GAGVSQTPSNKVTEKGKYVELRCDPISGHTALYWYRQSLGQGPEFLIYFQGTGAADDSGLPNDRFFAVRPEGSVSTLKIQRTERGDSAVYLCASSPGQGVGGYTFGSGTRLTVV.

This sequence joins TRBV9 and TRBJ2-7; 13 bases are a match to TRBD2. J was trimmed by 5 bases and V by 4 bases; bases with no gene match: 6. Looked up from germline, CDR1 is SGDLS and CDR2 is YYNGEE. The CDR3 loop spans 15 amino acids. CDR3 protein: CASSSRTSGSNEQYF. The CDR3 nucleotides read TGTGCCAGCAGCTCTCGGACTAGCGGGAGTAACGAGCAGTACTTC.

J is TRBJ2-1 and V is TRBV5-4, with D uncertain. The CDR3 runs to 14 residues. From germline, CDR1 is SGHNT and CDR2 YYREEE (reference sequence). The V gene lost 0 bases and the J gene lost 3 bases, with 7 bases spanning the gap. CDR3 loop: CASSLAPLYNEQFF. The CDR3 nucleotides are TGTGCCAGCAGCTTGGCCCCACTCTACAATGAGCAGTTCTTC.